The entry that follows covers one T cell receptor (beta chain) sequence. Its specificity is not known. These data are taken from a study of OX40 agonist ivuxolimab in advanced cancers. Study results and limitations: At 0.1 to 3.0 mg/kg, CD4+ and CD8+ blood T cells expanded clonally by week 6.

Trimming took 0 bases from V and 7 from J, leaving 14 bases between them. Per germline, CDR1 SGHNT and CDR2 YYREEE (reference sequence). The CDR3 has 15 amino acids. Generated by immunoSEQ multiplex PCR, the TCRdb table keeps only in-frame clones and is missing some. The data show 75,000 to 100,000 clones, with more than 80% seen just once and less than 6% held by the top ten. This TCR came from an adult with an advanced solid tumor such as melanoma, head and neck, liver or kidney cancer. The source material was CD4+ or CD8+ T cells sorted from blood, sampled in a trial of the OX40 agonist ivuxolimab. The genes are TRBV5-4 and TRBJ2-1, with a tentative D call TRBD1 (6 bases). CDR3 nucleotides: TGTGCCAGCAGCTTGGACAGGGCCCCTAGTAATGAGCAGTTCTTC. As protein: CASSLDRAPSNEQFF.